This is a list of T cell receptor beta chains from one sample in a study of post-analysis software for immune sequencing data. From the PCR reads, TCRdb called clonotypes with MiXCR, one entry per CDR3 protein. The data contain 550,000 to 700,000 distinct CDR3 sequences, 44% of them singletons. Sequencing was performed on blood. The source is a girl aged 10-17 years with multiple sclerosis. Each CDR3 is given with its conserved first and last residue. Some rows have no size entry. The others give once, few or many, or a class for an expanded clone.

clone_size,v_call,cdr3_length,cdr3_aa
-,TRBV6-2/TRBV6-3,17,CASSYTANLAVTDTQYF
-,TRBV9,12,CASSTGDDTHYF
-,TRBV4-1,16,CASSQGRAGPPPEAFF
-,TRBV7-6,17,CASSQRQGAVGRGEQFF
-,TRBV5-1,13,CASQGTGRETQYF
-,TRBV7-6,15,CASSTHSDKYNEQFF
-,TRBV12-3/TRBV12-4,17,CASSPPYGTSFFYEQYF
-,TRBV10-2,13,CASSESRMGEQYF
-,TRBV5-5,16,CASSLGQGNSYNEQFF
few,TRBV20-1,13,CSARDLHSYEQYF
-,TRBV5-6,15,CASSLDRGLSYEQYF
few,TRBV20-1,14,CSAAASGGGSEQYF
few,TRBV7-9,15,CASSPEAQVSYEQYF
-,TRBV5-5,18,CASSLASVRGIGTYEQYF
-,TRBV2,14,CASGKTSGSSEQYF
-,TRBV5-6,17,CASSLALGLGGTDTQYF
-,TRBV20-1,14,CSARDSQASYEQYF
-,TRBV5-1,16,CASSFLAGGFTDTQYF